This entry describes one TCR beta chain. Its antigen is not identified. For approximately 10 days, around 99,000 sorted CD4+ cells grew with T cell-depleted PBMCs and CEF. This CDR3 comprises 16 residues. From germline, CDR1 is LNHDA and CDR2 SQIVND (reference sequence). V lost 3 bases and J lost 7; bases outside the gene matches: 6. These data come from a study of CD4 T cells in relation to SARS-CoV-2 and coronaviruses. Study details: PBMCs were cultured with antigen for nine to eleven days before TCR beta sequencing.

The method was immunoSEQ multiplex PCR; TCRdb's version includes in-frame clones alone and lacks a portion of them. The sample carries about 36,000 clones, around 85% recorded once. Overall study findings and caveats: In approximately 70% of donors, memory CD4+ clonotypes crossrecognized SARS-CoV-2 and at least one common cold coronavirus spike. Crossreactive clones expanded significantly less to SARS-CoV-2 than monoreactive clones.

This receptor was taken from an adult with COVID-19. The sample was naive CD4+ T cells from PBMCs, cultured in vitro. The subset denotes: naive CD4+ T cells isolated by negative enrichment. V and J are TRBV19 and TRBJ2-2, with 12 bases lining up with TRBD2. The CDR3 reads CASSMPSGRASGELFF. The CDR3 coding sequence is TGTGCCAGTAGTATGCCTAGCGGGAGGGCTAGCGGGGAGCTGTTTTTT.